This T cell receptor beta chain was identified during a study of OX40 agonist ivuxolimab in advanced cancers. Clones were read by immunoSEQ multiplex PCR, and TCRdb kept only the in-frame ones, dropping some. The sample has some 65,000 clones; 89% are singletons. The length of the CDR3 is 12 residues. Germline-derived CDR1 and CDR2 are GTSNPN and SVGIG (reference sequence). The receptor comes from an adult with an advanced solid tumor such as melanoma, head and neck, liver or kidney cancer. The gene calls are TRBV30 and TRBJ2-5; D may be TRBD1 (6 bases). The sample here was CD4+ or CD8+ T cells sorted from blood, taken in a trial of the OX40 agonist ivuxolimab. CDR3 in DNA: TGTGGTTCGCGACAGGCACAAGAGACCCAGTACTTC. Protein: CGSRQAQETQYF.